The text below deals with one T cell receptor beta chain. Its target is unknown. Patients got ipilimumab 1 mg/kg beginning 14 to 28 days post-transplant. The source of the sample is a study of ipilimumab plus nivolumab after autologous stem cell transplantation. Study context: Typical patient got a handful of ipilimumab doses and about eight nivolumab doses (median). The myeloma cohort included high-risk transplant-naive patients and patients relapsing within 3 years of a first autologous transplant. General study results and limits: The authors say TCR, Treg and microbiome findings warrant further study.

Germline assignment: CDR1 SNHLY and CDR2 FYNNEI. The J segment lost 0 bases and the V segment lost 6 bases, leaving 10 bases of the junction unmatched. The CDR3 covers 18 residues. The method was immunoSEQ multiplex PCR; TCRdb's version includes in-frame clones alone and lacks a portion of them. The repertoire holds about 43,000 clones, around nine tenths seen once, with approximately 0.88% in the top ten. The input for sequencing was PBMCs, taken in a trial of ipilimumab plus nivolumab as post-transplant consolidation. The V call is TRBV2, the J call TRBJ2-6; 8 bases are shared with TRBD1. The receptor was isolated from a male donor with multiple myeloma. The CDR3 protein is CASSQFRQGASGANVLTF. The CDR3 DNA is TGTGCCAGCAGCCAATTTCGCCAGGGGGCCTCTGGGGCCAACGTCCTGACTTTC.